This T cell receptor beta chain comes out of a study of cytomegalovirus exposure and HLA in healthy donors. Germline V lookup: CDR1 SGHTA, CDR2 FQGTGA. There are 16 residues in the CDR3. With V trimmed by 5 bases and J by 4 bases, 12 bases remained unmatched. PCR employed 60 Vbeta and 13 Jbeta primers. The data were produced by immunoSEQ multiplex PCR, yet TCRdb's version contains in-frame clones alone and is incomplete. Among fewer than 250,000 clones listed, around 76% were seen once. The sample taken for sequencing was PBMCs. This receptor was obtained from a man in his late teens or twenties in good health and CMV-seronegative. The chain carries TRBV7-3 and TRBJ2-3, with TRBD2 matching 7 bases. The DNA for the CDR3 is TGTGCCAGCAGCCTCACTGCCACGGGAGGTTCAGATACGCAGTATTTT. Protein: CASSLTATGGSDTQYF.